These T cell receptor beta chains were read from a single sample in a study of blood T cell repertoires in COVID-19. Data came from immunoSEQ multiplex PCR; TCRdb stores just in-frame clones and leaves some out. The table shows 300,000 to 350,000 clones, with about 90% occurring only once. Sequencing was carried out using peripheral blood. All receptors come from a woman aged 70-85 years with COVID-19, enrolled during active disease. The CDR3 runs from the conserved cysteine through the conserved F or W. The order of the fields is clone size, V gene, J gene, D gene, CDR3 DNA, CDR3 protein. The D gene is left open where the match is weak. The listing skips clone size in some rows; elsewhere it reads once, few, many or a size class.

clone size: -; V gene: TRBV24-1; J gene: TRBJ1-1; D gene: -; CDR3 DNA: TGTGCCACCAGTGATTGGGGGGCTGAAGCTTTCTTT; CDR3 protein: CATSDWGAEAFF
clone size: -; V gene: TRBV20-1; J gene: TRBJ2-5; D gene: TRBD2; CDR3 DNA: TGCAGTGCTAGTCAGCGGGGCCTCGGGACTAGCGGCCAAGAGACCCAGTACTTC; CDR3 protein: CSASQRGLGTSGQETQYF
clone size: once; V gene: TRBV27; J gene: TRBJ1-6; D gene: TRBD1; CDR3 DNA: TGTGCCAGCAGTTTGACAGGGGTTAGCTATAATTCACCCCTCCACTTT; CDR3 protein: CASSLTGVSYNSPLHF
clone size: -; V gene: TRBV10-1; J gene: TRBJ2-5; D gene: -; CDR3 DNA: TGCGCCAGCAGTGAGAACAGGGAATTAGAGACCCAGTACTTC; CDR3 protein: CASSENRELETQYF
clone size: once; V gene: TRBV24-1; J gene: TRBJ2-5; D gene: TRBD2; CDR3 DNA: TGTGCCACCAGTGACCTGGCTATGGGCAGCGGGGGGGAAGAGACCCAGTACTTC; CDR3 protein: CATSDLAMGSGGEETQYF
clone size: -; V gene: TRBV5-1; J gene: TRBJ1-3; D gene: TRBD1; CDR3 DNA: TGCGCCAGCAGCCCCGGACAGGTCTCTGGAAACACCATATATTTT; CDR3 protein: CASSPGQVSGNTIYF
clone size: -; V gene: TRBV25-1; J gene: TRBJ2-3; D gene: TRBD2; CDR3 DNA: TGTGCCAGCAGTGACAGGGGTAGCGGGGGCACAGATACGCAGTATTTT; CDR3 protein: CASSDRGSGGTDTQYF
clone size: -; V gene: TRBV6-1; J gene: TRBJ2-5; D gene: -; CDR3 DNA: TGTGCCAGCAGTGAAATTCAGGAAGAGACCCAGTACTTC; CDR3 protein: CASSEIQEETQYF
clone size: -; V gene: TRBV28; J gene: TRBJ2-7; D gene: -; CDR3 DNA: TGTGCCAGCACTCTTACTGGAGGCGAGCAGTACTTC; CDR3 protein: CASTLTGGEQYF
clone size: -; V gene: TRBV14; J gene: TRBJ1-6; D gene: -; CDR3 DNA: TGTGCCAGCAGCCAAGTCGGGATGGGGTCTTCACCCCTCCACTTT; CDR3 protein: CASSQVGMGSSPLHF
clone size: -; V gene: TRBV24-1; J gene: TRBJ1-5; D gene: -; CDR3 DNA: TGTGCCACCAGTGACCCGACAGCATACAATCAGCCCCAGCATTTT; CDR3 protein: CATSDPTAYNQPQHF
clone size: -; V gene: TRBV7-6; J gene: TRBJ2-1; D gene: -; CDR3 DNA: TGTGCCAGCAGCTTAGACAGGGCCCCCTACAATGAGCAGTTCTTC; CDR3 protein: CASSLDRAPYNEQFF
clone size: -; V gene: TRBV19; J gene: TRBJ2-2; D gene: TRBD1; CDR3 DNA: TGTGCCAGTAGTATAGCGTACAGGGGGCCGGCCGGGGAGCTGTTTTTT; CDR3 protein: CASSIAYRGPAGELFF
clone size: -; V gene: TRBV5-6; J gene: TRBJ2-7; D gene: TRBD1; CDR3 DNA: TGTGCCAGCAGCTGGGGACAGGGGTTCAACGAGCAGTACTTC; CDR3 protein: CASSWGQGFNEQYF
clone size: -; V gene: TRBV27; J gene: TRBJ2-2; D gene: -; CDR3 DNA: TGTGCCAGCAGTTTATGGGGCGCGAGCGGGGAGCTGTTTTTT; CDR3 protein: CASSLWGASGELFF
clone size: -; V gene: TRBV10-3; J gene: TRBJ2-5; D gene: TRBD2; CDR3 DNA: TGTGCCATCAGGGGGTCTAGCGGACAAGAGACCCAGTACTTC; CDR3 protein: CAIRGSSGQETQYF
clone size: -; V gene: TRBV6-6; J gene: TRBJ1-3; D gene: TRBD1; CDR3 DNA: TGTGCCAGCAGTCCCGCTCGACAGGGGGTCTCTGGAAACACCATATATTTT; CDR3 protein: CASSPARQGVSGNTIYF
clone size: -; V gene: TRBV4-3; J gene: TRBJ2-7; D gene: TRBD1; CDR3 DNA: TGCGCCAGCAGCCAACCCTCCCGGACAGGGGGCATCCACGAGCAGTACTTC; CDR3 protein: CASSQPSRTGGIHEQYF
clone size: -; V gene: TRBV4-3; J gene: TRBJ2-3; D gene: TRBD2; CDR3 DNA: TGCGCCAGCAGCCAAGATCGAGCGGGGGGGCGGGGTGATACGCAGTATTTT; CDR3 protein: CASSQDRAGGRGDTQYF
clone size: -; V gene: TRBV5-6; J gene: TRBJ2-3; D gene: TRBD2; CDR3 DNA: TGTGCCAGCAGCTTGACAACTAGCGGGGGAACAGATACGCAGTATTTT; CDR3 protein: CASSLTTSGGTDTQYF
clone size: -; V gene: TRBV19; J gene: TRBJ1-5; D gene: TRBD1; CDR3 DNA: TGTGCCAGTAGTCCGGACAGGGGCGGCAATCAGCCCCAGCATTTT; CDR3 protein: CASSPDRGGNQPQHF
clone size: -; V gene: TRBV19; J gene: TRBJ1-2; D gene: -; CDR3 DNA: TGTGCCAGTAGTATAGCCCAAACAGCTAACTATGGCTACACCTTC; CDR3 protein: CASSIAQTANYGYTF
clone size: -; V gene: TRBV9; J gene: TRBJ2-3; D gene: -; CDR3 DNA: TGTGCCAGCAGCGTAGTGCTCAGCGGAGTCACAGATACGCAGTATTTT; CDR3 protein: CASSVVLSGVTDTQYF
clone size: -; V gene: TRBV6-2/TRBV6-3; J gene: TRBJ2-7; D gene: -; CDR3 DNA: TGTGCCAGCAGTTGGGGCCCAGGGGCTTACGAGCAGTACTTC; CDR3 protein: CASSWGPGAYEQYF
clone size: -; V gene: TRBV5-6; J gene: TRBJ2-5; D gene: -; CDR3 DNA: TGTGCCAGCAGCTCCTCAGGGCGAAAGTACTTC; CDR3 protein: CASSSSGRKYF
clone size: -; V gene: TRBV12-1; J gene: TRBJ1-3; D gene: -; CDR3 DNA: TGTGCCAGCAGCTCTCGCCGGGACACCGAAAATTCTGGAAACACCATATATTTT; CDR3 protein: CASSSRRDTENSGNTIYF
clone size: -; V gene: TRBV2; J gene: TRBJ1-6; D gene: -; CDR3 DNA: TGTGCCAGCAGTGACTCCCGCAGAGGTTCACCCCTCCACTTT; CDR3 protein: CASSDSRRGSPLHF